The clone carrying this TCR beta chain appeared many times. Template material for amplifying TCR beta CDR3 regions consisted of RNA transcripts. The study used the HTBI primer set for a first-round RT-PCR of the TCR CDR3. TCRdb used MiXCR to reprocess the multiplex PCR reads, holding one entry per CDR3 protein. The profile shows 310,000 or so distinct CDR3 sequences, over 15% of them singletons. The sample is drawn from a study of T cells in Graves' hyperthyroidism and ophthalmopathy. The CDR3 is 14 residues long. Germline CDR1 MNHNS, CDR2 SASEGT. Trimming stripped 1 base from V and 5 bases from J, with 11 bases between.

The TCR was taken from a woman aged 60-75 years with Graves' ophthalmopathy. The rearrangement joins TRBV6-1 to TRBJ1-2; D not certain. The sequenced material came from blood. CDR3 loop: CASSEVGGEYGYTF. Written as DNA, the CDR3 is TGTGCCAGCAGTGAAGTTGGCGGAGAGTATGGCTACACCTTC.